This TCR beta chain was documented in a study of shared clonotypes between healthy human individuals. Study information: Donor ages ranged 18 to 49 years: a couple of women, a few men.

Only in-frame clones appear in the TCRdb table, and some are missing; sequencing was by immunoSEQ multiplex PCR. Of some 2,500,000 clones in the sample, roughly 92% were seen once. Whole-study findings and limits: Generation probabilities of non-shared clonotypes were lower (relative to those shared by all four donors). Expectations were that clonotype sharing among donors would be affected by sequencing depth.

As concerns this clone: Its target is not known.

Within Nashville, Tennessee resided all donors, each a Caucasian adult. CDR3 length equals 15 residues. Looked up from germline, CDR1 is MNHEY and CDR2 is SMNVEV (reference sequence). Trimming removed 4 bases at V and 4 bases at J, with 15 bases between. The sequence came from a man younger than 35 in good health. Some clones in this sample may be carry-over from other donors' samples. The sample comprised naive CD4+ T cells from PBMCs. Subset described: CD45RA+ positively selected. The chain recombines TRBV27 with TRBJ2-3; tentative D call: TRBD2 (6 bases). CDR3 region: CASSWGVGRPDTQYF. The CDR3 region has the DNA TGTGCCAGCAGTTGGGGGGTGGGGCGACCAGATACGCAGTATTTT.